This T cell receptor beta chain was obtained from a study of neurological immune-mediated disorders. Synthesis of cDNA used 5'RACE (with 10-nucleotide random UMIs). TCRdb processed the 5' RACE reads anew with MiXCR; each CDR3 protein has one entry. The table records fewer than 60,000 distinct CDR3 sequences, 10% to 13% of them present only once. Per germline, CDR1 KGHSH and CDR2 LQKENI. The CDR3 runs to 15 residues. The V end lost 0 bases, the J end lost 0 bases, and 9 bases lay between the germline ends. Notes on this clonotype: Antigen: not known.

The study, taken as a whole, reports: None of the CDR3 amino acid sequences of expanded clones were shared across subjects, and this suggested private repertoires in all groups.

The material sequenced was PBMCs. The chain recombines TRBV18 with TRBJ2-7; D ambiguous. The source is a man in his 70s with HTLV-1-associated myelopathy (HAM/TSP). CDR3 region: CASSPPGLSSYEQYF. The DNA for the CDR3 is TGTGCCAGCTCACCACCAGGGCTTAGCTCCTACGAGCAGTACTTC. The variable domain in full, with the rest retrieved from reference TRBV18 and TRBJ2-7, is NAGVMQNPRHLVRRRGQEARLRCSPMKGHSHVYWYRQLPEEGLKFMVYLQKENIIDESGMPKERFSAEFPKEGPSILRIQQVVRGDSAAYFCASSPPGLSSYEQYFGPGTRLTVT.